Sequencing of this T cell receptor (beta chain) was carried out in a study of blood T cells in healthy people across ages. Then a second PCR, running roughly 7 to 11 cycles, was carried out with a sample-barcoded 5' primer and a J-beta primer mix. TCRdb re-analysed the 5' RACE reads in MiXCR, keeping a single row per CDR3 protein. Among about 1.4 million distinct CDR3 sequences, approximately 59% were seen once, and the ten largest hold about 6.7%. Trimming cost V 5 bases and J 3 bases, with 14 bases left between them. Germline V CDR1 and CDR2: DFQATT, SNEGSKA (reference sequence). The CDR3 has 13 residues. This clonotype was detected once.

J is TRBJ2-7 and V is TRBV20-1; TRBD2 is a possible D gene (6 bases). Sequencing was carried out using blood. This receptor was identified in a man aged 18 to 29 in good health. CDR3 DNA sequence: TGCAGTGCTCCCCGGGACTGGGGCTACGAGCAGTACTTC. The encoded protein is CSAPRDWGYEQYF.